Each of the 14 T cell receptor beta chains below was sequenced from the same sample in a study of blood T cell repertoires in COVID-19. Clones were sequenced by immunoSEQ multiplex PCR, and TCRdb holds only the in-frame ones, with some missing. The repertoire consists of hundreds of thousands of clones, with around nine tenths occurring once and the leading ten covering about 7%. The sample comprised peripheral blood. All receptors derive from a woman between 65 and 79 years old with COVID-19, enrolled during active disease.

Only a few counts were recorded for this clone. This rearrangement joins TRBV28 to TRBJ2-7; D is ambiguous. Per the germline V gene, CDR1 is MDHEN and CDR2 is SYDVKM. The CDR3 contains 11 residues. V lost 5 bases, J lost 3 bases, and 5 bases lay in between. CDR3 residues: CASSRNYEQYF. As DNA, the CDR3 is TGTGCCAGCAGTCGTAACTACGAGCAGTACTTC.

This sequence joins TRBV9 and TRBJ1-1, with 7 bases that match TRBD1. Trimming at V came to 2 bases and at J to 7 bases, leaving 5 bases not matched to a gene. The germline CDR1 and CDR2 sequences are SGDLS and YYNGEE. The CDR3 has 13 amino acids. The CDR3 DNA reads as TGTGCCAGCAGCGTTAACAGGGGTGGTGAAGCTTTCTTT. Protein product: CASSVNRGGEAFF.

The chain recombines TRBV7-2 with TRBJ1-5; D might be TRBD1 (5 bases). Germline values: CDR1 SGHTA, CDR2 FQGNSA. The CDR3 sequence is 16 residues long. The V end lost 1 base, the J end lost 6 bases, and 16 bases lay between the germline ends. CDR3 residues: CASSLVGNGGVQPQHF. The CDR3 DNA sequence: TGTGCCAGCAGCTTAGTGGGTAATGGGGGGGTTCAGCCCCAGCATTTT.

This clone was detected ten times or more. The genes are TRBV21-1 and TRBJ1-1. TRBV21-1 is flagged as a pseudogene. The CDR3 is made up of 12 amino acids. The CDR3 bases are TGTGCCGGATTTAGAGGGAACACTGAAGCTTTCTTT. Translated: CAGFRGNTEAFF.

Of note for this clone: Other DNA sequences in this specimen translate into the identical CDR3. J is TRBJ1-1 and V is TRBV5-1, with D unresolved. Germline CDR1 and CDR2: SGHRS and YFSETQ. The CDR3 sequence is 14 residues long. Trimming left V 0 bases short and J 2 bases short, with 8 bases between. The CDR3 region is CASSLGGANTEAFF. CDR3 DNA sequence: TGCGCCAGCAGCTTGGGGGGAGCTAACACTGAAGCTTTCTTT.

The chain recombines TRBV7-2 with TRBJ2-7, with TRBD2 identical over 10 bases. CDR1 SGHTA and CDR2 FQGNSA come from the germline V gene. The CDR3 is 18 amino acids. V lost 5 bases, J lost 2 bases, and 15 bases stayed unmatched. DNA of the CDR3: TGTGCCAGCAGCCTGTGGGAGCGGGGGGGGAAGACAGCCTACGAGCAGTACTTC. The encoded protein is CASSLWERGGKTAYEQYF. The entire variable domain, with the rest obtained from reference TRBV7-2 and TRBJ2-7, is as follows: GAGVSQSPSNKVTEKGKDVELRCDPISGHTALYWYRQSLGQGLEFLIYFQGNSAPDKSGLPSDRFSAERTGGSVSTLTIQRTQQEDSAVYLCASSLWERGGKTAYEQYFGPGTRLTVT.

The chain is built from TRBV30 and TRBJ2-1, with 8 positions matching TRBD1. The CDR3 totals 13 residues. V lost 8 bases to trimming and J lost 10 bases; unmatched junction nucleotides: 13. CDR1 is GTSNPN and CDR2 is SVGIG in the germline V gene (reference sequence). The CDR3 nucleotides are TGTGCCGCAACCGGACAGGGCGAACGAGAGCAGTTCTTC. This codes for CAATGQGEREQFF.

The chain links TRBV25-1 to TRBJ2-3; 8 positions match TRBD1. The CDR3 sequence is 17 residues long. Trimming cost V 4 bases and J 6 bases; bases outside gene matches: 15. The germline CDR1 and CDR2 sequences are MGHDK and SYGVNS. CDR3 sequence (DNA): TGTGCCAGCAGTGCTGGAGGACAGGGCGCTCGAGGGGATACGCAGTATTTT. Residues: CASSAGGQGARGDTQYF.

This chain links TRBV2 with TRBJ1-5; 8 bases match TRBD1. This CDR3 has 15 residues. Germline assignment: CDR1 SNHLY and CDR2 FYNNEI. Trimming at V came to 5 bases and at J to 9 bases, leaving 12 bases not matched to a gene. Written as DNA, the CDR3 is TGTGCCAGCAGTACCGGACAGGGAATATTCTGGCCCCAGCATTTT. It specifies CASSTGQGIFWPQHF.

The V gene is TRBV7-2, the J gene TRBJ2-5; TRBD2 matches 8 bases. The CDR3 runs 12 residues. V shed 5 bases and J 7 bases; nucleotides not matched to a gene: 3. CDR1 and CDR2 (germline): SGHTA, FQGNSA. DNA for the CDR3: TGTGCCAGCAGCCCCCGGGGGGGGACCCAGTACTTC. Translation: CASSPRGGTQYF.

CDR3 sequence reads: CASSQVGTSYDTQYF. The CDR3 region has the DNA TGCGCCAGCAGCCAAGTGGGAACTAGCTATGATACGCAGTATTTT. The chain has TRBV4-1 and TRBJ2-3, with D perhaps matching TRBD2 (6 bases). This CDR3 is built from 15 residues. Trimming left V 1 base short and J 6 bases short, with 14 bases between. CDR1 MGHRA and CDR2 YSYEKL come from the germline V gene.

The V call is TRBV10-3, the J call TRBJ2-2; 10 bases map to TRBD1. The length of the CDR3 is 18 residues. The V gene end was trimmed by 2 bases and the J gene end by 3 bases; junction bases not matched to a gene: 9. The germline gives CDR1 ENHRY, CDR2 SYGVKD. DNA of the CDR3: TGTGCCATCAGTGAGCCGTCACGGACAGGGGGTGACACCGGGGAGCTGTTTTTT. This translates into CAISEPSRTGGDTGELFF.

CDR3 bases: TGTGCCAGCACCCCTCAGGACAGGGGCTATGGCTACACCTTC. Its translation: CASTPQDRGYGYTF. The genes are TRBV7-2 and TRBJ1-2, with 9 positions matching TRBD1. The CDR3 covers 14 residues. From germline, CDR1 is SGHTA and CDR2 FQGNSA. After removal of 7 bases from V and 4 bases from J, the junction contained 7 bases not matched to a gene.

The chain has TRBV28 and TRBJ1-2; D not certain. The CDR3 runs 14 residues. Trimming left V 1 base short and J 4 bases short, with 10 bases between. Germline V lookup: CDR1 MDHEN, CDR2 SYDVKM. The CDR3 nucleotides are TGTGCCAGCAGTTTATTGGGCCAGACCTATGGCTACACCTTC. Residues: CASSLLGQTYGYTF.